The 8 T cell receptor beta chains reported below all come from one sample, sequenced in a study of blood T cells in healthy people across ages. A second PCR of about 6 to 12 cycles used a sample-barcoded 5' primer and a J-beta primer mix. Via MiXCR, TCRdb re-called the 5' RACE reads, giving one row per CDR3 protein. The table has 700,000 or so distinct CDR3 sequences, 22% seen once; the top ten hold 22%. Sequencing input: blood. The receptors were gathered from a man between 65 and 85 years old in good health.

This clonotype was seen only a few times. This CDR3 is CATSRDYRGLRDTQYF. The CDR3 DNA follows: TGTGCCACCAGCAGAGATTACAGGGGGCTTAGAGATACGCAGTATTTT. V and J are TRBV15 and TRBJ2-3; 9 bases are shared with TRBD1. The junction had 6 bases not matched to a gene; V was cut back by 0 bases and J by 5 bases. The CDR3 has 16 residues. The V gene's germline CDR1 is LNHNV and CDR2 YYDKDF (reference sequence).

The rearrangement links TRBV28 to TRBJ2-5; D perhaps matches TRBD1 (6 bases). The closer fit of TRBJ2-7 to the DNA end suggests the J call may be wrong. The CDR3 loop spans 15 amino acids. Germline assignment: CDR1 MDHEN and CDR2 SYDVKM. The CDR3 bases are TGTGCCAGCAGTTTGAGGGGGAATCATAACTACGAGCAGTACTTC. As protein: CASSLRGNHNYEQYF.

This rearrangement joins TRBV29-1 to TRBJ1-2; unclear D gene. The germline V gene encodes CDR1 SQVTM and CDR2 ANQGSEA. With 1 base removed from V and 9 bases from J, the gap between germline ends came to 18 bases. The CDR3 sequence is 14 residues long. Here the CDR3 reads CSVEASGVIGSYTF. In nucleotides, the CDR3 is TGCAGCGTTGAAGCTTCCGGCGTAATTGGAAGCTACACCTTC.

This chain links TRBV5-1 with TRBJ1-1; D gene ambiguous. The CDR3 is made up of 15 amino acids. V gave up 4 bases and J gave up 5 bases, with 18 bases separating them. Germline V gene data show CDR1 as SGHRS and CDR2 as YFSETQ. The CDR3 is CASSGTGSRETEAFF. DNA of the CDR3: TGCGCCAGCAGCGGCACCGGGTCCCGTGAGACTGAAGCTTTCTTT. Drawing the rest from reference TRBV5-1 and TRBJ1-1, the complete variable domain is KAGVTQTPRYLIKTRGQQVTLSCSPISGHRSVSWYQQTPGQGLQFLFEYFSETQRNKGNFPGRFSGRQFSNSRSEMNVSTLELGDSALYLCASSGTGSRETEAFFGQGTRLTVV.

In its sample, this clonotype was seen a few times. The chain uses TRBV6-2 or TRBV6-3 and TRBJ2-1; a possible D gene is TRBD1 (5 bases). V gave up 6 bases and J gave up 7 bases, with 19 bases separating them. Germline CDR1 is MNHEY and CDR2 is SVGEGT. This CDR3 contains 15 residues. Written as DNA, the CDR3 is TGTGCCAGCAGCGTGACAGCGCATTTAGGGAATGAGCAGTTCTTC. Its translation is CASSVTAHLGNEQFF.

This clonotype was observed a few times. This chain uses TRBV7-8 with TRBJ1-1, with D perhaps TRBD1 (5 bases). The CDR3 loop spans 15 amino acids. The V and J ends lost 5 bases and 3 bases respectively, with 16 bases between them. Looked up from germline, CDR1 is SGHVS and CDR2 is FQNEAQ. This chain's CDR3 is CASSHYIDSDTEAFF. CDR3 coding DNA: TGTGCCAGCAGCCACTACATAGACAGTGACACTGAAGCTTTCTTT.

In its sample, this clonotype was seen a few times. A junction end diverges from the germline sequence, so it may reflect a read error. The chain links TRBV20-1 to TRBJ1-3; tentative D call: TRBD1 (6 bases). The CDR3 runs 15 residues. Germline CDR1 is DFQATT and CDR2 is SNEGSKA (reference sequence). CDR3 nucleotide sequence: TGCAGTGCTAGAAAGCTAACAGGGTTCGGAAACACCACATGTTTT. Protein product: CSARKLTGFGNTTCF.

The CDR3, as DNA: TGTGCCAGCGGAGACTATACGCAGTATTTT. The encoded protein is CASGDYTQYF. V is TRBV9 and J is TRBJ2-3; D gene unclear. Germline V gene sequence: CDR1 SGDLS, CDR2 YYNGEE. CDR3 size: 10 residues. The V gene lost 7 bases and the J gene lost 7 bases, with 7 bases spanning the gap.